Below, 11 T cell receptor beta chains from the same sample are listed, as sequenced in a study of molecular identifiers for immune sequencing clone quantification. TCRdb re-called the PCR reads with MiXCR, one entry per CDR3 protein. The table records about half a million distinct CDR3 sequences, 25% of them present only once. Specimen: naive CD8+ T cells from blood, with Jurkat cell RNA spiked in. Subset: FACS-sorted CD8+CD4-CCR7+CD45RA+ naive T cells. The receptors originated from a human donor in good health. Some libraries in this study had Jurkat cell RNA spiked in.

This clonotype was counted at least ten times. The gene calls are TRBV29-1 and TRBJ2-7; a weak D match, TRBD2 (7 bases). Looked up from germline, CDR1 is SQVTM and CDR2 is ANQGSEA. V lost 1 base and J 11 bases, leaving 12 bases between the germline ends. This CDR3 contains 11 residues. Here the CDR3 DNA reads TGCAGCGTTGAAGGGGAGGGGGTGGAGTACTTC. Translation: CSVEGEGVEYF.

V gene TRBV5-1 combines with J gene TRBJ2-3; no definite D call. CDR3 length: 13 residues. Germline assignment: CDR1 SGHRS and CDR2 YFSETQ. V lost 6 bases and J lost 3, with 11 bases in between. CDR3 coding DNA: TGCGCCAGCACCCTCTTCTGGACAGATACGCAGTATTTT. Translating gives CASTLFWTDTQYF.

A few counts support this clonotype. The chain has TRBV7-9 and TRBJ1-1; the D gene is possibly TRBD1 (5 bases). CDR3 length equals 14 residues. Deletions cut 4 bases from V and 0 bases from J, with 9 bases between. Germline loops: CDR1 SEHNR, CDR2 FQNEAQ (reference sequence). The CDR3 loop reads CASSSGGMNTEAFF. CDR3 nucleotides: TGTGCCAGCAGCTCCGGGGGTATGAACACTGAAGCTTTCTTT.

This clonotype was counted a few times. V gene TRBV7-9 combines with J gene TRBJ2-1; TRBD2 is a possible D gene (5 bases). Trimming pared 6 bases from V and 8 bases from J, leaving 14 bases between. Germline lookup yields CDR1 SEHNR and CDR2 FQNEAQ (reference sequence). This CDR3 contains 13 residues. CDR3 protein: CASRAGGYDEQFF. Here the CDR3 DNA reads TGTGCCAGCAGAGCCGGCGGGTACGATGAGCAGTTCTTC. Looking up the rest from reference TRBV7-9 and TRBJ2-1 gives the full variable domain: DTGVSQNPRHKITKRGQNVTFRCDPISEHNRLYWYRQTLGQGPEFLTYFQNEAQLEKSRLLSDRFSAERPKGSFSTLEIQRTEQGDSAMYLCASRAGGYDEQFFGPGTRLTVL.

This clonotype came up many times. V gene TRBV11-2 combines with J gene TRBJ2-1; a weak D match, TRBD1 (5 bases). CDR3 size: 13 residues. The germline V gene has CDR1 SGHAT and CDR2 FQNNGV. Trimming took off 3 bases at V and 8 bases at J, with 11 bases between the two ends. Here the CDR3 DNA reads TGTGCCAGCAGCTTTCTCAGGGTTGATGAGCAGTTCTTC. Protein product: CASSFLRVDEQFF. Using reference TRBV11-2 and TRBJ2-1 for the parts outside the CDR3, the full variable domain is EAGVAQSPRYKIIEKRQSVAFWCNPISGHATLYWYQQILGQGPKLLIQFQNNGVVDDSQLPKDRFSAERLKGVDSTLKIQPAKLEDSAVYLCASSFLRVDEQFFGPGTRLTVL.

V is TRBV27 and J is TRBJ2-7, with TRBD2 matching over 9 bases. Germline CDR1 and CDR2: MNHEY and SMNVEV (reference sequence). Unmatched junction bases numbered 6, after V lost 2 bases and J lost 4 bases. This CDR3 comprises 15 residues. The CDR3 is CASSLGAGGQYEQYF. The CDR3 DNA follows: TGTGCCAGCAGTTTAGGGGCGGGGGGGCAATACGAGCAGTACTTC.

This clonotype was detected a few times. The chain carries TRBV27 and TRBJ1-1; 9 bases map to TRBD1. The germline V gene has CDR1 MNHEY and CDR2 SMNVEV (reference sequence). The CDR3 is 17 residues long. Germline trimming cut 4 bases from V and 5 bases from J; bases unmatched to any gene: 14. CDR3 loop: CASSSSRDRGLSTEAFF. The CDR3 nucleotides are TGTGCCAGCAGTTCAAGCCGAGACAGGGGGTTGAGTACTGAAGCTTTCTTT.

This clonotype has only a few counts. The chain carries TRBV12-3 or TRBV12-4 and TRBJ2-7, with D possibly being TRBD2 (5 bases). Trimming removed 1 base at V and 2 bases at J, with 9 bases between. This CDR3 is built from 14 residues. CDR3 in amino acids: CASSLDPRAYEQYF. In DNA form, the CDR3 reads TGTGCCAGCAGTTTAGATCCGCGGGCCTACGAGCAGTACTTC.

Points on this clonotype: A much larger clonotype is one base distant, so this may be a read error. This is likely a read error, given that the CDR3 carries no conserved phenylalanine or tryptophan at its end. This chain uses TRBV28 with TRBJ2-3, with D perhaps given as TRBD1 or TRBD2 (5 bases each). Trimming took 4 bases from V and 1 from J, leaving 9 bases between them. CDR1 and CDR2 (germline): MDHEN, SYDVKM. The CDR3 contains 14 residues. Here the CDR3 reads CASSWDGGTDTQYL. DNA for the CDR3: TGTGCCAGCAGTTGGGACGGTGGCACAGATACGCAGTATCTT.

This chain connects TRBV2 to TRBJ1-1; D ambiguous. This CDR3 has 14 residues. Trimming removed 6 bases from V and 3 bases from J, with 14 bases in between. CDR1 SNHLY and CDR2 FYNNEI come from the germline V gene. CDR3 region: CASSPWAVDTEAFF. CDR3 DNA: TGTGCCAGCAGCCCCTGGGCGGTTGACACTGAAGCTTTCTTT.

The sample holds many counts of this clonotype. The chain joins TRBV7-9 to TRBJ1-1; D not certain. V shed 4 bases and J shed 3 bases, with 6 bases lying between them. This CDR3 contains 12 residues. Looked up from germline, CDR1 is SEHNR and CDR2 is FQNEAQ (reference sequence). In nucleotides, the CDR3 is TGTGCCAGCAGCTCGAGCGACACTGAAGCTTTCTTT. Translated, it gives CASSSSDTEAFF.